What follows are 26 T cell receptor beta chains derived from one specimen sequenced in a study of siplizumab effects on memory and regulatory T cells (dated by TCRdb to between 2017 and 2020). Preparation of the library involved the immunoSEQ multiplex PCR assay. TCRdb took this table from immuneACCESS and kept in-frame rearrangements with V and J called. Such tables lack part of the clones; where checked against another copy, unresolved V genes explain under half of the gap, and the rest is unexplained. Present in this sample are roughly 75,000 clones, about 92% of which were seen just once. 4.5% to 5% of the sample lies in the top ten. Input material: CD8+ T cells sorted from blood. The receptors here all came from a human donor in good health.

The V and J genes are TRBV12-5 and TRBJ1-3; 9 positions agree with TRBD1. The CDR3 is 20 residues long. V shed 0 bases and J 0 bases; nucleotides not matched to a gene: 12. Germline CDR1 and CDR2: LGHNT and FRNRAP. The CDR3 bases are TGTGCTAGTGGTTTGGTGACGTTATCACAGGGGGCTTTCTCTGGAAACACCATATATTTT. Protein sequence: CASGLVTLSQGAFSGNTIYF.

The V call is TRBV7-9, the J call TRBJ2-5; 15 nucleotides line up with TRBD2. Germline trimming cut 5 bases from V and 5 bases from J; bases unmatched to any gene: 9. CDR1 is SEHNR, CDR2 FQNEAQ, per germline (reference sequence). This CDR3 comprises 17 residues. CDR3 DNA: TGTGCCAGCAGCCCCCGGACTAGCGGGGGGGCCGGGGAGACCCAGTACTTC. This sequence encodes CASSPRTSGGAGETQYF.

The V and J genes are TRBV7-9 and TRBJ1-3; no firm D call. The V gene's germline CDR1 is SEHNR and CDR2 FQNEAQ (reference sequence). Between the trimmed V and J ends, which lost 3 bases and 0 bases, there was a span of 9 bases. The CDR3 has 15 amino acids. In nucleotides, the CDR3 is TGTGCCAGCAGCTTTCTAGGGTTCTCTGGAAACACCATATATTTT. Translated: CASSFLGFSGNTIYF.

The chain carries TRBV4-1 and TRBJ2-7; 9 bases align to TRBD1. Germline CDR1 reads MGHRA; CDR2 reads YSYEKL. The CDR3 extends over 16 amino acids. Unmatched junction bases numbered 7, after V lost 4 bases and J lost 0 bases. In nucleotides, the CDR3 is TGCGCCAGCAGCCGAGAGCCGGGACAGGGCTCCTACGAGCAGTACTTC. It specifies CASSREPGQGSYEQYF.

The V call is TRBV18, the J call TRBJ1-1; D is possibly TRBD1 (6 bases). The CDR3 loop spans 23 amino acids. V was shortened by 3 bases and J by 0 bases, with 35 bases between the two germline ends. Germline V gene data show CDR1 as KGHSH and CDR2 as LQKENI. The CDR3 coding sequence is TGTGCCAGCTCACCCACCCCCTGGCCCAACTGGTCCGGGGGCGAGGTCGTGAACACTGAAGCTTTCTTT. Translating it yields CASSPTPWPNWSGGEVVNTEAFF.

This sequence joins TRBV18 and TRBJ1-1, with 7 bases matching TRBD1. Germline V lookup: CDR1 KGHSH, CDR2 LQKENI. J was trimmed by 2 bases and V by 3 bases; bases with no gene match: 18. CDR3 size: 19 residues. CDR3 residues: CASSPGTGTELFHNTEAFF. CDR3 DNA: TGTGCCAGCTCACCCGGAACCGGGACAGAACTATTTCACAACACTGAAGCTTTCTTT.

This rearrangement joins TRBV4-1 to TRBJ2-7, with 11 bases matching TRBD2. Looked up from germline, CDR1 is MGHRA and CDR2 is YSYEKL. The V gene end was trimmed by 5 bases and the J gene end by 4 bases; junction bases not matched to a gene: 7. The CDR3 totals 15 residues. The CDR3 DNA follows: TGCGCCAGCAGCACACCGGGACTAGCGGTTTACGAGCAGTACTTC. Protein: CASSTPGLAVYEQYF.

Only one count was recorded for this clone. The chain employs TRBV7-9 and TRBJ2-1, with 11 bases lining up with TRBD2. Trimming cost V 3 bases and J 6 bases; bases outside gene matches: 4. The CDR3 length is 15 residues. The germline gives CDR1 SEHNR, CDR2 FQNEAQ (reference sequence). CDR3 coding DNA: TGTGCCAGCAGCTTTTTTAGCGGGGGGGCCAATGAGCAGTTCTTC. This sequence encodes CASSFFSGGANEQFF. Based on the CDR3 plus reference TRBV7-9 and TRBJ2-1, the full variable domain is DTGVSQNPRHKITKRGQNVTFRCDPISEHNRLYWYRQTLGQGPEFLTYFQNEAQLEKSRLLSDRFSAERPKGSFSTLEIQRTEQGDSAMYLCASSFFSGGANEQFFGPGTRLTVL.

The gene calls are TRBV7-9 and TRBJ2-1; D possibly matches TRBD1 or TRBD2 (5 bases each). Germline loops: CDR1 SEHNR, CDR2 FQNEAQ (reference sequence). The CDR3 totals 12 residues. V shed 8 bases and J shed 8 bases, with 13 bases lying between them. As DNA, the CDR3 is TGTGCCAGCGAGGGGCTGGGAGATGAGCAGTTCTTC. Its translation: CASEGLGDEQFF.

The V and J genes are TRBV5-5 and TRBJ1-1; no definite D call. Germline V gives CDR1 SGHKS, CDR2 YYEKEE (reference sequence). This CDR3 comprises 13 residues. V gave up 0 bases and J gave up 4 bases, with 7 bases separating them. CDR3 region: CASSLGDTTEAFF. CDR3 coding DNA: TGTGCCAGCAGCTTGGGAGACACCACTGAAGCTTTCTTT.

The chain uses TRBV10-1 and TRBJ1-1; TRBD1 agrees at 7 bases. Germline trimming cut 6 bases from V and 1 base from J; bases unmatched to any gene: 2. Germline CDR1 WNHNN, CDR2 SYGVQD (reference sequence). The CDR3 loop spans 13 amino acids. The CDR3, as DNA: TGCGCCAGCAGCAGACAGGGGAACACTGAAGCTTTCTTT. It is translated as CASSRQGNTEAFF.

This chain links TRBV7-3 with TRBJ2-1; 14 nucleotides align to TRBD2. This CDR3 has 15 residues. Losses at the gene ends were 4 bases for V and 9 bases for J; bases not matched to a gene: 5. Germline lookup yields CDR1 SGHTA and CDR2 FQGTGA. CDR3 nucleotide sequence: TGTGCCAGCAGCTCCGCGGGACTAGCGGGGGCTGAGCAGTTCTTC. Its protein is CASSSAGLAGAEQFF. Using reference TRBV7-3 and TRBJ2-1 for the parts outside the CDR3, the full variable domain is GAGVSQTPSNKVTEKGKYVELRCDPISGHTALYWYRQSLGQGPEFLIYFQGTGAADDSGLPNDRFFAVRPEGSVSTLKIQRTERGDSAVYLCASSSAGLAGAEQFFGPGTRLTVL.

V usage is TRBV14 and J usage is TRBJ2-3; no firm D call. V lost 1 base to trimming and J lost 2 bases, with 13 bases between them. CDR1 and CDR2 (germline): SGHDN, FVKESK. This CDR3 contains 16 residues. CDR3 DNA: TGTGCCAGCAGCCAAGCAGCCGTGGGTTACACAGATACGCAGTATTTT. Amino acid sequence: CASSQAAVGYTDTQYF.

The V and J genes are TRBV5-1 and TRBJ2-1, with TRBD2 as a possible D gene (5 bases). Deletions cut 0 bases from V and 14 bases from J, with 9 bases between. The CDR3 length is 11 residues. Germline V CDR1 and CDR2: SGHRS, YFSETQ. The DNA for the CDR3 is TGCGCCAGCAGCTTGGGAGGGCTGGAGTTCTTC. Translating gives CASSLGGLEFF.

The rearrangement links TRBV5-6 to TRBJ2-2; D is undetermined. V was clipped by 3 bases and J by 0 bases, with 0 bases between them. The germline CDR1 and CDR2 sequences are SGHDT and YYEEEE. The CDR3 has 12 residues. The DNA of the CDR3 is TGTGCCAGCAGCTCGAACACCGGGGAGCTGTTTTTT. This encodes CASSSNTGELFF.

This sequence joins TRBV5-6 and TRBJ2-5; D uncertain. V was trimmed by 0 bases and J by 1 base, leaving 7 bases between them. CDR3 length: 14 residues. Germline V gene sequence: CDR1 SGHDT, CDR2 YYEEEE. CDR3 bases: TGTGCCAGCAGCTTGGGGTCAGGCCAAGAGACCCAGTACTTC. Translation: CASSLGSGQETQYF. Full variable domain (outside the CDR3, taken from reference TRBV5-6 and TRBJ2-5): DAGVTQSPTHLIKTRGQQVTLRCSPKSGHDTVSWYQQALGQGPQFIFQYYEEEERQRGNFPDRFSGHQFPNYSSELNVNALLLGDSALYLCASSLGSGQETQYFGPGTRLLVL.

The chain couples TRBV19 to TRBJ1-1, with no clear D. V lost 0 bases, J lost 0 bases, and 8 bases lay in between. Germline V CDR1 and CDR2: LNHDA, SQIVND (reference sequence). The length of the CDR3 is 15 residues. In DNA, the CDR3 is TGTGCCAGTAGTATAGATTCGAGTTTGAACACTGAAGCTTTCTTT. As protein: CASSIDSSLNTEAFF.

The gene calls are TRBV5-1 and TRBJ2-5, with D possibly TRBD1 on 5 matching bases. The CDR3 totals 15 residues. CDR1 SGHRS and CDR2 YFSETQ come from the germline V gene. V gave up 2 bases and J gave up 2 bases, with 13 bases separating them. In DNA, the CDR3 is TGCGCCAGCAGCTTTTGGGGCGACAAACAAGAGACCCAGTACTTC. This gives the protein CASSFWGDKQETQYF.

This clone was observed a few times. V gene TRBV28 combines with J gene TRBJ1-6; D not resolved. This CDR3 has 11 amino acids. Trimming cost V 3 bases and J 11 bases, with 5 bases left between them. Per the germline V gene, CDR1 is MDHEN and CDR2 is SYDVKM. The DNA of the CDR3 is TGTGCCAGCAGTTTTGGGACACCCCTCCACTTT. Protein: CASSFGTPLHF.

V is TRBV27 and J is TRBJ2-7; D not resolved. The germline CDR1 and CDR2 sequences are MNHEY and SMNVEV (reference sequence). Trimming took off 8 bases at V and 2 bases at J, with 4 bases between the two ends. The length of the CDR3 is 10 residues. CDR3 in DNA: TGTGCCAGCGGAGCCTACGAGCAGTACTTC. It translates to CASGAYEQYF.

This rearrangement joins TRBV5-4 to TRBJ2-1; perhaps TRBD2 as D (5 bases). CDR1 is SGHNT, CDR2 YYREEE, per germline (reference sequence). The CDR3 sequence is 13 residues long. V shed 3 bases and J shed 15 bases, with 19 bases lying between them. The CDR3 coding sequence is TGTGCCAGCAGCTCTAAGAGCGGAGAGACTGGGTTCTTC. Amino acids: CASSSKSGETGFF.

This chain uses TRBV7-2 with TRBJ1-2, with a tentative D call TRBD1 (5 bases). The CDR3 contains 16 residues. The ends were cut back, 2 bases at V and 3 bases at J, with 16 bases in the middle. Per germline, CDR1 SGHTA and CDR2 FQGNSA. The CDR3 sequence: CASSLYSRRVDYGYTF. CDR3 nucleotide sequence: TGTGCCAGCAGCTTATACTCGCGCAGGGTGGACTATGGCTACACCTTC.

The gene calls are TRBV9 and TRBJ2-1; D is unresolved. V was clipped by 4 bases and J by 6 bases, with 5 bases between them. Looked up from germline, CDR1 is SGDLS and CDR2 is YYNGEE. The CDR3 length is 11 residues. The CDR3 region has the DNA TGTGCCAGCAGCAACACCAATGAGCAGTTCTTC. Its protein product is CASSNTNEQFF.

The chain couples TRBV9 to TRBJ2-7; 9 nucleotides agree with TRBD2. This CDR3 has 14 residues. The ends lost 3 bases at V and 2 bases at J; junction bases unmatched: 3. Germline V CDR1 and CDR2: SGDLS, YYNGEE. The CDR3 region has the DNA TGTGCCAGCAGCGGAGGCGGGGGGGCCTACGAGCAGTACTTC. This translates into CASSGGGGAYEQYF.

This chain links TRBV11-2 with TRBJ2-7; possible D gene TRBD1, 8 bases. The V gene's germline CDR1 is SGHAT and CDR2 FQNNGV. The CDR3 extends over 15 amino acids. V lost 2 bases and J 3 bases, leaving 14 bases between the germline ends. For the CDR3, the DNA is TGTGCCAGCAGCTTAACAGGGGGGGGCTTCTACGAGCAGTACTTC. Translation: CASSLTGGGFYEQYF.

The chain combines TRBV5-5 with TRBJ1-6; 9 bases are a match to TRBD1. J gave up 3 bases and V 1 base, and 2 bases lay outside the gene matches. Germline V lookup: CDR1 SGHKS, CDR2 YYEKEE (reference sequence). This CDR3 comprises 16 residues. Written as DNA, the CDR3 is TGTGCCAGCAGCTTGCTGGGACAGGGCTATAATTCACCCCTCCACTTT. Amino acids: CASSLLGQGYNSPLHF.